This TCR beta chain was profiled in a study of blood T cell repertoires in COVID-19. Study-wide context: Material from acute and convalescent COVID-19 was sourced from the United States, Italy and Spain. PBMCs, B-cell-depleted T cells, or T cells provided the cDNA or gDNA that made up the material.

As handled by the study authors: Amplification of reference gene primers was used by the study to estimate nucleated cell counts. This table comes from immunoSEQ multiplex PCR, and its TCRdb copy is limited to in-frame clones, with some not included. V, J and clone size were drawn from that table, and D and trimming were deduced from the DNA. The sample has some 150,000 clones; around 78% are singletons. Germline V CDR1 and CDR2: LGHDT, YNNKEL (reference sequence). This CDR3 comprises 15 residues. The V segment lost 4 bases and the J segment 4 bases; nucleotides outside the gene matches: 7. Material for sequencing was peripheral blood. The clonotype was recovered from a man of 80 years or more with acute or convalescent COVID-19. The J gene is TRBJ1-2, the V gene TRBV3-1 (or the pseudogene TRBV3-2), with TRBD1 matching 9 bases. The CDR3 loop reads CASSPVTGGAYGYTF. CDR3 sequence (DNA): TGTGCCAGCAGCCCTGTGACAGGGGGGGCCTATGGCTACACCTTC.